Listed here are 6 T cell receptor beta chains from one sample, sequenced in a study of Ad26.COV2.S vaccination and SARS-CoV-2 variants. Sequencing was performed with immunoSEQ multiplex PCR; in TCRdb, only in-frame clones are kept and a portion is missing. This sample has roughly 300,000 clones, with around 88% found just once. The treatment denotes: around 19 received Ad26.COV2.S at low or high dose, single or two shots; 5 received placebo; per-sample allocation not given. Following the first vaccine or placebo injection, samples were taken on day 63. The sample here was peripheral blood, taken in a trial of Ad26.COV2.S vaccine versus placebo. These receptors were taken from a person aged 18-65 years who received the Ad26.COV2.S COVID-19 vaccine or a placebo.

This clone was recorded only once. The chain joins TRBV6-6 to TRBJ2-2; TRBD1 matches at 8 bases. Trimming cost V 11 bases and J 9 bases; bases outside gene matches: 5. Germline CDR1 is MNHNY and CDR2 is SVGAGI (reference sequence). This CDR3 is 11 amino acids long. The DNA of the CDR3 is TGTGCCGGACAGGGTAGGAGGGAGCTGTTTTTT. Translation gives CAGQGRRELFF.

This chain uses TRBV7-9 with TRBJ1-1; 9 bases are a match to TRBD1. V gave up 1 base and J gave up 7 bases; unmatched junction bases: 4. The germline CDR1 and CDR2 sequences are SEHNR and FQNEAQ (reference sequence). The CDR3 covers 14 residues. CDR3 sequence: CASSLDRGLDEAFF. The CDR3 nucleotides read TGTGCCAGCAGCTTAGACAGGGGGCTTGATGAAGCTTTCTTT.

In nucleotides, the CDR3 is TGCGCCAGCAGCCCCATTCCGGCGGGAGGGTTTCACGAGCAGTACTTC. Its translation is CASSPIPAGGFHEQYF. V gene TRBV4-3 combines with J gene TRBJ2-7; TRBD2 agrees at 9 bases. J lost 5 bases, V lost 4 bases, and 12 bases had no gene match. This CDR3 region has 16 residues. Per germline, CDR1 LGHNA and CDR2 YSLEER.

V is TRBV2 and J is TRBJ2-3; D not resolved. CDR3 length: 12 residues. V was pared by 6 bases and J by 4 bases, with 8 bases between. Germline values: CDR1 SNHLY, CDR2 FYNNEI. The CDR3 coding sequence is TGTGCCAGCAGGACGAGTTCAGATACGCAGTATTTT. Amino acids: CASRTSSDTQYF. Complete variable domain (other parts from reference TRBV2 and TRBJ2-3): EPEVTQTPSHQVTQMGQEVILRCVPISNHLYFYWYRQILGQKVEFLVSFYNNEISEKSEIFDDQFSVERPDGSNFTLKIRSTKLEDSAMYFCASRTSSDTQYFGPGTRLTVL.

The CDR3 sequence: CASSPGGGYSNQPQHF. DNA of the CDR3: TGTGCCAGTAGTCCAGGGGGGGGTTATAGCAATCAGCCCCAGCATTTT. The V gene is TRBV19, the J gene TRBJ1-5, with 7 bases fitting TRBD1. The CDR3 is made up of 16 amino acids. Germline CDR1 LNHDA, CDR2 SQIVND (reference sequence). V lost 5 bases, J lost 0 bases, and 7 bases stayed unmatched.

The chain combines TRBV5-8 with TRBJ2-2, with D perhaps matching TRBD1 (6 bases). Trimming cost V 0 bases and J 15 bases, with 12 bases left between them. The CDR3 consists of 12 residues. Germline CDR1 SGHTS, CDR2 YDEGEE. CDR3 coding DNA: TGTGCCAGCAGCTTGGGTCAGGGGCAAGTGTTTTTT. Translation: CASSLGQGQVFF.